This TCR beta chain was recorded in a study of blood T cells in healthy people across ages. It was with a sample-barcoded 5' primer and a J-beta primer mix that a second PCR of about 6 to 12 cycles was run. TCRdb called the 5' RACE reads again in MiXCR, with one record for every CDR3 protein. The sample records approximately 780,000 distinct CDR3 sequences, 20% to 30% being singletons. This CDR3 contains 16 residues. Germline CDR1 and CDR2: ENHRY and SYGVKD. The ends lost 5 bases at V and 3 bases at J; junction bases unmatched: 8. These records were also assigned to another study, of T cells of mothers and their children. That report notes: Donors comprised a few healthy Caucasian mothers plus their six children. Every mother produced more than 9.5 million TCR beta CDR3 reads, whereas every child provided some 3 million.

The receptor comes from a boy between 5 and 17 years old in good health. Sequenced sample: blood. The V and J genes are TRBV10-3 and TRBJ2-1; 9 nucleotides agree with TRBD1. CDR3 region: CAISPGTGKSYNEQFF. CDR3 coding DNA: TGTGCCATCAGTCCCGGGACAGGGAAAAGCTACAATGAGCAGTTCTTC.